The T cell receptor beta chain described here comes from a study of cytomegalovirus exposure and HLA in healthy donors. Findings and limits, study-wide: A previous analysis found most TCR beta V segments productive roughly 87% or roughly 30% of the time.

PCR employed 60 Vbeta and 13 Jbeta primers. Clones were read by immunoSEQ multiplex PCR, and TCRdb kept only the in-frame ones, dropping some. This table has roughly 130,000 clones, more than 80% appearing once. With regard to this clone: Its antigen is unknown.

V shed 0 bases and J shed 0 bases, with 8 bases lying between them. CDR1 is SGHRS and CDR2 is YFSETQ in the germline V gene. The CDR3 has 15 amino acids. The V and J genes are TRBV5-1 and TRBJ2-3; D is possibly TRBD2 (5 bases). The sample was PBMCs. The sequence derives from a man aged 35-49 years in good health and CMV-seronegative. For the CDR3, the DNA is TGCGCCAGCAGCTTGGGGTCGGGGAGCACAGATACGCAGTATTTT. This gives the protein CASSLGSGSTDTQYF.